The 22 T cell receptor beta chains below come from one sample, sequenced in a study of blood T cell repertoires in COVID-19. TCRdb keeps only in-frame clones here, not all; method: immunoSEQ multiplex PCR. The data show about 190,000 clones, around 80% seen once. Specimen: peripheral blood. These receptors were obtained from a woman older than 75 with active or convalescent COVID-19.

The gene calls are TRBV5-1 and TRBJ1-4; 10 nucleotides match TRBD1. Germline CDR1 and CDR2: SGHRS and YFSETQ. J was trimmed by 8 bases and V by 1 base; bases with no gene match: 5. This CDR3 is built from 15 residues. CDR3 amino acids: CASSLSGTGVEKLFF. CDR3 in DNA: TGCGCCAGCAGCTTGTCAGGGACAGGGGTCGAAAAACTGTTTTTT.

J is TRBJ2-7 and V is TRBV21-1; TRBD2 is taken as the D call from the table, unchecked against the DNA. TRBV21-1 is assigned pseudogene status. The CDR3 runs to 11 residues. Here the CDR3 reads CASSRVFEQYF. The CDR3 DNA sequence: TGTGCCAGCAGCAGAGTGTTCGAGCAGTACTTC.

The rearrangement links TRBV11-2 to TRBJ1-6; TRBD1 might be the D (6 bases). The CDR3 spans 17 residues. V shed 3 bases and J shed 7 bases, with 19 bases lying between them. Germline loops: CDR1 SGHAT, CDR2 FQNNGV. The CDR3 spells CASSFGTPGTTNSPLHF. CDR3 DNA sequence: TGTGCCAGCAGCTTCGGGACACCCGGAACAACCAATTCACCCCTCCACTTT.

V is TRBV28 and J is TRBJ1-6; TRBD1 agrees at 8 bases. From germline, CDR1 is MDHEN and CDR2 SYDVKM. Trimming at V came to 8 bases and at J to 4 bases, leaving 7 bases not matched to a gene. The CDR3 spans 15 residues. For the CDR3, the DNA is TGTGCCAGCCTCCCGAGGACAGGGTATAATTCACCCCTCCACTTT. Translating it yields CASLPRTGYNSPLHF.

This clone was recorded once. This chain joins TRBV14 and TRBJ1-1; D perhaps matches TRBD1 (6 bases). The CDR3 loop spans 14 amino acids. V was shortened by 4 bases and J by 4 bases, with 13 bases between the two germline ends. Germline assignment: CDR1 SGHDN and CDR2 FVKESK. CDR3 region: CASSPRAGATEAFF. The CDR3 coding sequence is TGTGCCAGCAGCCCCCGGGCAGGGGCCACTGAAGCTTTCTTT.

This chain connects TRBV10-3 to TRBJ2-7; TRBD2 agrees at 8 bases. The V segment lost 0 bases and the J segment 4 bases; nucleotides outside the gene matches: 8. The length of the CDR3 is 16 residues. The germline V gene encodes CDR1 ENHRY and CDR2 SYGVKD. CDR3 DNA sequence: TGTGCCATCAGTGAGTCGAAATCCAGCGGGGGTTACGAGCAGTACTTC. Translated, it gives CAISESKSSGGYEQYF.

The rearrangement uses TRBV3-1 (or the pseudogene TRBV3-2) and TRBJ1-3; D gene unclear. The CDR3 has 13 residues. Looked up from germline, CDR1 is LGHDT and CDR2 is YNNKEL (reference sequence). V was cut by 6 bases and J by 4 bases, with 10 bases left in between. CDR3 sequence reads: CASSPSGGNTIYF. The CDR3 coding sequence is TGTGCCAGCAGTCCCTCGGGAGGAAACACCATATATTTT.

This sequence joins TRBV29-1 and TRBJ1-2; the match to TRBD1 covers 10 bases. V shed 7 bases, J shed 5 bases, and the junction held 4 bases outside the gene matches. This CDR3 has 12 amino acids. The germline V gene encodes CDR1 SQVTM and CDR2 ANQGSEA. CDR3 bases: TGCAGCGCCAGGACAGGGGGTTATGGCTACACCTTC. Protein sequence: CSARTGGYGYTF. Using reference TRBV29-1 and TRBJ1-2 for the parts outside the CDR3, the full variable domain is SAVISQKPSRDICQRGTSLTIQCQVDSQVTMMFWYRQQPGQSLTLIATANQGSEATYESGFVIDKFPISRPNLTFSTLTVSNMSPEDSSIYLCSARTGGYGYTFGSGTRLTVV.

This clone occurred once. This chain joins TRBV29-1 and TRBJ2-3; 7 bases line up with TRBD2. The CDR3 is 15 amino acids. Germline CDR1 is SQVTM and CDR2 is ANQGSEA. The V segment lost 4 bases and the J segment 1 base; nucleotides outside the gene matches: 8. CDR3 nucleotide sequence: TGCAGCGTTGGGGCCGGGGAGGGTCGCACAGATACGCAGTATTTT. It yields the protein CSVGAGEGRTDTQYF.

The gene calls are TRBV6-5 and TRBJ2-5; 7 nucleotides line up with TRBD1. This CDR3 comprises 14 residues. The ends lost 5 bases at V and 2 bases at J; junction bases unmatched: 5. The V gene's germline CDR1 is MNHEY and CDR2 SVGAGI. CDR3 protein: CASSRRTGQETQYF. CDR3 bases: TGTGCCAGCAGTCGGCGGACAGGACAAGAGACCCAGTACTTC.

The chain has TRBV5-1 and TRBJ2-5; 7 bases match TRBD2. This CDR3 has 14 residues. Germline V CDR1 and CDR2: SGHRS, YFSETQ. J was trimmed by 2 bases and V by 4 bases; bases with no gene match: 5. DNA of the CDR3: TGCGCCAGCAGCCTTGGGACTATTCAAGAGACCCAGTACTTC. Its translation is CASSLGTIQETQYF.

The rearrangement joins TRBV11-2 to TRBJ2-3, with a possible D match to TRBD1 (6 bases). Germline V lookup: CDR1 SGHAT, CDR2 FQNNGV. V was cut by 5 bases and J by 3 bases, with 12 bases left in between. The CDR3 covers 14 residues. The CDR3, as DNA: TGTGCCAGCAGCCTCCAAACAGGGACAGATACGCAGTATTTT. Translation: CASSLQTGTDTQYF.

The chain links TRBV13 to TRBJ2-2; D is perhaps TRBD2 (6 bases). The CDR3 sequence is 15 residues long. Trimming took off 0 bases at V and 5 bases at J, with 10 bases between the two ends. In germline, CDR1 is PRHDT, CDR2 FYEKMQ (reference sequence). The CDR3 bases are TGTGCCAGCAGCTTAGGGCTGGGGGGTACCGGGGAGCTGTTTTTT. It specifies CASSLGLGGTGELFF.

This clone was counted a few times. The V gene is TRBV6-1, the J gene TRBJ2-3, with TRBD2 matching 7 bases. The CDR3 is 15 residues long. The V and J ends lost 5 bases and 2 bases, in that order; junction bases with no gene match: 7. CDR1 is MNHNS and CDR2 is SASEGT in the germline V gene. CDR3 region: CASSSTSRSTDTQYF. Here the CDR3 DNA reads TGTGCCAGCAGTTCGACTAGCAGATCCACAGATACGCAGTATTTT.

The CDR3 protein is CASSLGTGGTNEQFF. CDR3 DNA: TGCGCCAGCAGCTTGGGGACAGGGGGTACCAATGAGCAGTTCTTC. The chain recombines TRBV5-1 with TRBJ2-1; 10 bases match TRBD1. The V and J ends lost 0 bases and 6 bases, in that order; junction bases with no gene match: 3. Germline assignment: CDR1 SGHRS and CDR2 YFSETQ. The length of the CDR3 is 15 residues.

At least ten counts were recorded for this clone. V usage is TRBV9 and J usage is TRBJ2-2; no definite D call. The CDR3 runs to 14 residues. The V end was cut by 0 bases, the J end by 1 base, with 4 bases between. CDR1 is SGDLS, CDR2 YYNGEE, per germline. CDR3 protein: CASSVDKNTGELFF. The CDR3, as DNA: TGTGCCAGCAGCGTAGACAAGAACACCGGGGAGCTGTTTTTT.

The CDR3 bases are TGTGCCAGCATAGACCAATCTTTAGCGGGGGGGATGTCCTACGAGCAGTACTTC. Protein: CASIDQSLAGGMSYEQYF. The gene calls are TRBV2 and TRBJ2-7; 11 bases map to TRBD2. V gave up 7 bases and J gave up 1 base; unmatched junction bases: 15. This CDR3 contains 18 residues. The germline V gene has CDR1 SNHLY and CDR2 FYNNEI.

The V gene is TRBV11-1, the J gene TRBJ2-1; D gene ambiguous. V was clipped by 0 bases and J by 6 bases, with 12 bases between them. Per the germline V gene, CDR1 is SGHAT and CDR2 is FQDESV (reference sequence). CDR3 length equals 15 residues. Here the CDR3 reads CASSLALGPSNEQFF. In DNA, the CDR3 is TGTGCCAGCAGCTTAGCCCTTGGCCCCTCCAATGAGCAGTTCTTC.

V gene TRBV7-3 combines with J gene TRBJ2-5; 8 bases match TRBD2. CDR3 size: 15 residues. Germline CDR1 SGHTA, CDR2 FQGTGA. V trimming: 5 bases; J trimming: 5 bases; junction bases outside the gene matches: 10. The CDR3 coding sequence is TGTGCCAGCAGCCCCCGGGGGGGGGCAGGGGAGACCCAGTACTTC. This gives the protein CASSPRGGAGETQYF.

The chain links TRBV28 to TRBJ1-2; 7 bases are shared with TRBD1. V dropped 6 bases and J dropped 6; count of bases not matched to a gene: 7. The CDR3 spans 13 residues. Germline V CDR1 and CDR2: MDHEN, SYDVKM. CDR3 protein: CASRRTGVDGYTF. In DNA, the CDR3 is TGTGCCAGCAGACGGACAGGTGTCGATGGCTACACCTTC.

J is TRBJ2-5 and V is TRBV27, with a weak D call TRBD2 (6 bases). Germline V gives CDR1 MNHEY, CDR2 SMNVEV (reference sequence). Trimming stripped 3 bases from V and 5 bases from J, with 7 bases between. This CDR3 contains 12 residues. The CDR3 here is CASSFGGETQYF. The DNA of the CDR3 is TGTGCCAGCAGTTTTGGGGGGGAGACCCAGTACTTC.

This chain joins TRBV10-3 and TRBJ1-2, with D unresolved. V lost 0 bases and J lost 3, with 5 bases in between. The CDR3 covers 13 residues. Germline assignment: CDR1 ENHRY and CDR2 SYGVKD. The CDR3 DNA reads as TGTGCCATCAGTGAGTCTACGGACTATGGCTACACCTTC. Protein: CAISESTDYGYTF.